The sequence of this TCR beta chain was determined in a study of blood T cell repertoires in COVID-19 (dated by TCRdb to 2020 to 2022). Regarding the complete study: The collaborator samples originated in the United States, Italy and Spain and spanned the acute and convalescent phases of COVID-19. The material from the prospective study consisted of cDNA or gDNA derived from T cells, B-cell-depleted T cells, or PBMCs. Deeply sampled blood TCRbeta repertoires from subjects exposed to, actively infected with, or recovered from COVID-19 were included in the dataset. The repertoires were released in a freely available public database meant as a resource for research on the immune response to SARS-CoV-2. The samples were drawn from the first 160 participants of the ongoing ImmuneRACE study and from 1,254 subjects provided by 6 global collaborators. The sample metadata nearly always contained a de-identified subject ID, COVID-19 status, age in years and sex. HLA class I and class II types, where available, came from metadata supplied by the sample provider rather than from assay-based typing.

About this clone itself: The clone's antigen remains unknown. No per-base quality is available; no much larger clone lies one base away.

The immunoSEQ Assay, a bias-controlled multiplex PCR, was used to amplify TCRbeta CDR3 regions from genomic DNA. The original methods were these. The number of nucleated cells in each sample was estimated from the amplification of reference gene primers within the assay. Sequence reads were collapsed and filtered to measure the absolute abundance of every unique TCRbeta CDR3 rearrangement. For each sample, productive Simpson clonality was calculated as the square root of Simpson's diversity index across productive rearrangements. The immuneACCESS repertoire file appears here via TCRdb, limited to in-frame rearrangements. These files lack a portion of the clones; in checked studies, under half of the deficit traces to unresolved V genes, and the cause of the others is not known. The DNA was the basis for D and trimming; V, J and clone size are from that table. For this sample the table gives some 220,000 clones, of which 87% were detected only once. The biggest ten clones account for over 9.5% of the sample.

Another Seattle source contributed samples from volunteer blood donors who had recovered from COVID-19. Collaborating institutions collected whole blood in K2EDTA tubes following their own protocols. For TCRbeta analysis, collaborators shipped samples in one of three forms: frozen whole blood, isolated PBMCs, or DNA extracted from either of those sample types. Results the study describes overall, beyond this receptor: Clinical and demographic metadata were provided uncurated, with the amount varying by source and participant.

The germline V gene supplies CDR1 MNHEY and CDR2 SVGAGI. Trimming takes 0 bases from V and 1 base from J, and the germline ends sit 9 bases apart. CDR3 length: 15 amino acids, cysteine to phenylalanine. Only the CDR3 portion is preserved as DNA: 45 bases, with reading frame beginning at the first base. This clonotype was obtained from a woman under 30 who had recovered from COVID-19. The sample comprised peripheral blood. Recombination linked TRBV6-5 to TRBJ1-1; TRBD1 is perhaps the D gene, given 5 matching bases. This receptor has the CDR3 CASSYSRQGNTEAFF. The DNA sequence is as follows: TGTGCCAGCAGTTACTCGAGGCAGGGGAACACTGAAGCTTTCTTT.